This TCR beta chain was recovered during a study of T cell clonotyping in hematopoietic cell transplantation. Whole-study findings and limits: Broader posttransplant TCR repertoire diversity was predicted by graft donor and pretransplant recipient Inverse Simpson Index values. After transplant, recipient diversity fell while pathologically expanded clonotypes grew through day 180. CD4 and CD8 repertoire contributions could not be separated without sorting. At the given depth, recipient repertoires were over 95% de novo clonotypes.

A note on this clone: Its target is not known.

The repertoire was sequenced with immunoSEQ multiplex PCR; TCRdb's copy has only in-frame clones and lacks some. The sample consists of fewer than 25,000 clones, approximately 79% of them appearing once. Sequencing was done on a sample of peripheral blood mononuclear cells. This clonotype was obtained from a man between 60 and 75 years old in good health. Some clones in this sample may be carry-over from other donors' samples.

The CDR3 sequence is CASSGPRDRPFF. CDR3 bases: TGTGCCAGCAGCGGGCCCCGGGACCGGCCGTTCTTC. This sequence joins TRBV7-2 and TRBJ2-1; D is possibly TRBD1 or TRBD2 (5 bases each). The CDR3 covers 12 residues. Germline V gene data show CDR1 as SGHTA and CDR2 as FQGNSA. Trimming cost V 5 bases and J 15 bases, with 17 bases left between them. Together with reference TRBV7-2 and TRBJ2-1, the CDR3 gives the full variable domain: GAGVSQSPSNKVTEKGKDVELRCDPISGHTALYWYRQSLGQGLEFLIYFQGNSAPDKSGLPSDRFSAERTGGSVSTLTIQRTQQEDSAVYLCASSGPRDRPFFGPGTRLTVL.